These 8 T cell receptor beta chains share one sample of origin, sequenced in a study of cytomegalovirus exposure and HLA in healthy donors. Primers for the PCR totalled 60 Vbeta and 13 Jbeta. TCRdb's table, derived via immunoSEQ multiplex PCR, lists solely in-frame clones and lacks some. The sample gives around 150,000 clones, approximately 62% of which show up once; 1.1% to 1.5% is in the top ten. The sample consisted of PBMCs. The receptors come from a man aged 50 or older in good health and CMV-seronegative.

V is TRBV7-2 and J is TRBJ2-5; D is uncertain. Trimming left V 5 bases short and J 4 bases short, with 17 bases between. This CDR3 region has 15 residues. Germline V lookup: CDR1 SGHTA, CDR2 FQGNSA. CDR3 bases: TGTGCCAGCAGCGATTACAGAAACCTCGTAGAGACCCAGTACTTC. It specifies CASSDYRNLVETQYF. The full variable domain, with the rest looked up from reference TRBV7-2 and TRBJ2-5, is GAGVSQSPSNKVTEKGKDVELRCDPISGHTALYWYRQSLGQGLEFLIYFQGNSAPDKSGLPSDRFSAERTGGSVSTLTIQRTQQEDSAVYLCASSDYRNLVETQYFGPGTRLLVL.

This chain uses TRBV18 with TRBJ2-2; the match to TRBD1 covers 7 bases. Germline V CDR1 and CDR2: KGHSH, LQKENI. V gave up 5 bases and J gave up 0 bases; unmatched junction bases: 9. CDR3 size: 17 residues. CDR3 coding DNA: TGTGCCAGCTCATACTCCGGGACAGCCGCGAACACCGGGGAGCTGTTTTTT. Translation: CASSYSGTAANTGELFF.

The chain couples TRBV5-1 to TRBJ2-1; 12 bases line up with TRBD2. Germline V gene lookup returns CDR1 SGHRS and CDR2 YFSETQ. Trimming cost V 5 bases and J 5 bases; bases outside gene matches: 17. The CDR3 loop spans 19 amino acids. In DNA form, the CDR3 reads TGCGCCAGCAGAGCTACTAGCGGGGGGCTCCTCAGGGAAGACAATGAGCAGTTCTTC. Amino acid sequence: CASRATSGGLLREDNEQFF.

A few counts support this clone. CDR3 coding DNA: TGTGCCACCAAACAGGGAATGAACACTGAAGCTTTCTTT. The encoded protein is CATKQGMNTEAFF. V and J are TRBV28 and TRBJ1-1; a weak D match, TRBD1 (6 bases). Deletions cut 10 bases from V and 0 bases from J, with 12 bases between. The length of the CDR3 is 13 residues. The germline CDR1 and CDR2 sequences are MDHEN and SYDVKM.

The chain links TRBV29-1 to TRBJ2-7; D is uncertain. The CDR3 covers 13 residues. CDR1 and CDR2 (germline): SQVTM, ANQGSEA. CDR3 sequence reads: CSIMIGVSYEQYF. The CDR3 nucleotides read TGCAGTATTATGATAGGAGTATCCTACGAGCAGTACTTC.

V is TRBV11-3 and J is TRBJ2-7; 8 bases fit TRBD2. V trimming: 1 base; J trimming: 6 bases; junction bases outside the gene matches: 5. The CDR3 runs to 14 residues. Looked up from germline, CDR1 is SGHNT and CDR2 is YENEEA. The CDR3 sequence is CASSLAGGQSEQYF. CDR3 nucleotides: TGTGCCAGCAGCTTAGCGGGGGGGCAGAGCGAGCAGTACTTC.

The chain carries TRBV6-5 and TRBJ2-2, with a weak D call TRBD2 (5 bases). This CDR3 contains 15 residues. The ends were cut back, 6 bases at V and 3 bases at J, with 14 bases in the middle. The germline gives CDR1 MNHEY, CDR2 SVGAGI. CDR3 in DNA: TGTGCCAGCAGACCTCCTCGGGGTTACACCGGGGAGCTGTTTTTT. Translating it yields CASRPPRGYTGELFF.

This chain links TRBV10-3 with TRBJ1-1; 11 bases agree with TRBD1. The CDR3 extends over 14 amino acids. Per germline, CDR1 ENHRY and CDR2 SYGVKD. J lost 10 bases, V lost 1 base, and 5 bases had no gene match. The CDR3 bases are TGTGCCATCAGTGAGTTCGGGACAGGGGGGGGAGCTTTCTTT. This gives the protein CAISEFGTGGGAFF.